Each of the 11 T cell receptor beta chains below was sequenced from the same sample in a study of metastatic and nonmetastatic thyroid tumors. None of the patients had undergone any treatment ahead of thyroid surgery. TCRdb ran MiXCR on the PCR reads. The table includes over 12,000 clones, approximately 23% detected once. The sequenced sample consisted of tumor tissue. These receptors were taken from a female donor with papillary thyroid cancer or a benign thyroid nodule (not recorded which). Some clones in this sample may be carry-over from other donors' samples.

This chain connects TRBV19 to TRBJ1-1, with 9 bases fitting TRBD1. The ends lost 3 bases at V and 6 bases at J; junction bases unmatched: 8. The germline V gene has CDR1 LNHDA and CDR2 SQIVND (reference sequence). The CDR3 covers 15 residues. CDR3 sequence: CASSIVTGGTPEAFF. CDR3 DNA: TGTGCCAGTAGTATTGTGACAGGGGGGACTCCTGAAGCTTTCTTT.

This clone has a handful of counts. The junction shows a germline mismatch at one end, possibly a read error. The V call is TRBV28, the J call TRBJ2-1; 8 bases are a match to TRBD1. CDR3 size: 14 residues. Germline V CDR1 and CDR2: MDHEN, SYDVKM. DNA for the CDR3: TGTTCCAGCTCCAGAGGACAGGGATGGAATGAGCATTTCTTC. Residues: CSSSRGQGWNEHFF.

The gene calls are TRBV20-1 and TRBJ1-1, with 8 nucleotides matching TRBD1. There are 14 residues in the CDR3. Germline V gene data show CDR1 as DFQATT and CDR2 as SNEGSKA (reference sequence). The V segment lost 7 bases and the J segment 1 base; nucleotides outside the gene matches: 8. The CDR3 spells CSVLTGATNTEAFF. The DNA of the CDR3 is TGCAGTGTTTTGACAGGGGCGACGAACACTGAAGCTTTCTTT.

This clone turned up a few times. The chain carries TRBV25-1 and TRBJ2-7; possibly TRBD1 for D (5 bases). The CDR3 sequence is 14 residues long. Between the trimmed V and J ends, which lost 5 bases and 3 bases, there was a span of 14 bases. Germline V gene sequence: CDR1 MGHDK, CDR2 SYGVNS. The CDR3 region has the DNA TGTGCCAGCAGTTTTGCGGCAGGGTACTACGAGCAGTACTTC. Protein product: CASSFAAGYYEQYF.

This clone is judged medium-sized. The chain joins TRBV6-1 to TRBJ2-2, with D maybe TRBD1 (6 bases). The CDR3 has 13 amino acids. The V gene's germline CDR1 is MNHNS and CDR2 SASEGT. Trimming left V 5 bases short and J 5 bases short, with 9 bases between. Written as DNA, the CDR3 is TGTGCCAGCAGTCTCAGGGGAACCGGGGAGCTGTTTTTT. It specifies CASSLRGTGELFF.

This clone has a handful of counts. This chain connects TRBV20-1 to TRBJ2-2; maybe TRBD2 (6 bases). The germline gives CDR1 DFQATT, CDR2 SNEGSKA (reference sequence). The CDR3 runs to 15 residues. Between the trimmed V and J ends, which lost 2 bases and 5 bases, there was a span of 15 bases. The CDR3: CSARTAGGGTGELFF. CDR3 in DNA: TGCAGTGCTAGAACAGCGGGTGGGGGGACCGGGGAGCTGTTTTTT.

This clone was seen only a few times. Because it lacks the conserved phenylalanine or tryptophan at the end, this CDR3 is likely a read error. The gene calls are TRBV6-1 and TRBJ1-1; D might be TRBD1 (6 bases). The CDR3 consists of 12 residues. Germline V gives CDR1 MNHNS, CDR2 SASEGT. CDR3 sequence (DNA): TGTGCCATCAGTAAACAGGGCTTTGAAGCTTTCTCT. Its protein product is CAISKQGFEAFS.

In the case of this clone: A much bigger clone sits one base away, suggesting this may be a read error. This chain connects TRBV20-1 to TRBJ1-6; D call uncertain. The CDR3 has 14 amino acids. The ends were cut back, 4 bases at V and 10 bases at J, with 17 bases in the middle. Looked up from germline, CDR1 is DFQATT and CDR2 is SNEGSKA (reference sequence). The CDR3 loop is CSAKSREQRSPLHF. CDR3 DNA: TGCAGTGCTAAATCCCGGGAGCAAAGGTCACCCCTCCACTTT.

On this clone itself: The same CDR3 arises from other DNA sequences in this sample as well. The rearrangement links TRBV9 to TRBJ2-2, with TRBD2 as a possible D gene (7 bases). V was shortened by 0 bases and J by 0 bases, with 9 bases between the two germline ends. The germline gives CDR1 SGDLS, CDR2 YYNGEE. CDR3 length equals 16 residues. This CDR3 is CASSVGGGANTGELFF. In nucleotides, the CDR3 is TGTGCCAGCAGCGTAGGGGGGGGCGCGAACACCGGGGAGCTGTTTTTT.

This clone is deemed medium-sized. J is TRBJ2-1 and V is TRBV6-5; TRBD2 aligns across 8 bases. V lost 6 bases to trimming and J lost 7 bases; unmatched junction nucleotides: 17. The V gene's germline CDR1 is MNHEY and CDR2 SVGAGI. The CDR3 extends over 17 amino acids. For the CDR3, the DNA is TGTGCCAGCAGGACCCTCTGGCGGGAGGTCGGTAGGAATGAGCAGTTCTTC. It translates to CASRTLWREVGRNEQFF.

V is TRBV7-2 and J is TRBJ2-7; unclear D gene. V lost 5 bases, J lost 3 bases, and 5 bases lay in between. Looked up from germline, CDR1 is SGHTA and CDR2 is FQGNSA. The CDR3 runs 11 residues. The CDR3 DNA reads TGTGCCAGCAGCAACCTCTACGAGCAGTACTTC. This translates into CASSNLYEQYF.